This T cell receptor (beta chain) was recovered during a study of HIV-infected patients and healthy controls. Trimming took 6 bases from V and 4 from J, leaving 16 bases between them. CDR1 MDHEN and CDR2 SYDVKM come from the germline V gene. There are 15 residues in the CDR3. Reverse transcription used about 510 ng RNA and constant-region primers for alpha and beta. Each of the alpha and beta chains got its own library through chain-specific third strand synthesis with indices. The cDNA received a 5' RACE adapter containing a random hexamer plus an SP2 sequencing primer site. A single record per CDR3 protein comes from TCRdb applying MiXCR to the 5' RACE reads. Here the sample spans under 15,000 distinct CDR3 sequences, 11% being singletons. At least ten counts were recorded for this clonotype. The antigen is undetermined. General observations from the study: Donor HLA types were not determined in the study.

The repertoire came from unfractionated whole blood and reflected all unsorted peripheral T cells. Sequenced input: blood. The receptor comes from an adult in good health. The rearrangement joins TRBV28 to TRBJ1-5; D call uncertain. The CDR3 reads CASSPTQRTNQPQHF. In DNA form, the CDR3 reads TGTGCCAGCAGCCCGACCCAAAGAACAAATCAGCCCCAGCATTTT.